The 17 T cell receptor beta chains below all came from one sample that was sequenced in a study of blood T cells in healthy people across ages. Through a sample-barcoded 5' primer and a J-beta primer mix, a second PCR was run for roughly 7 to 12 cycles. TCRdb redid the calling of the 5' RACE reads with MiXCR, one entry per CDR3 protein. Here the sample spans hundreds of thousands of distinct CDR3 sequences, about 21% being singletons. The material sequenced was blood. The source of these receptors is a man in his 70s in good health.

This chain links TRBV20-1 with TRBJ2-1, with TRBD2 as a possible D gene (6 bases). Germline-derived CDR1 and CDR2 are DFQATT and SNEGSKA (reference sequence). The CDR3 has 17 residues. Trimming took off 5 bases at V and 0 bases at J, with 20 bases between the two ends. CDR3: CSAHEVGLLGSYNEQFF. DNA of the CDR3: TGCAGTGCTCACGAGGTGGGACTCCTGGGCTCCTACAATGAGCAGTTCTTC.

The chain carries TRBV7-9 and TRBJ1-1; D uncertain. The CDR3 totals 13 residues. Germline loops: CDR1 SEHNR, CDR2 FQNEAQ (reference sequence). V was cut by 3 bases and J by 6 bases, with 11 bases left in between. In DNA form, the CDR3 reads TGTGCCAGCAGCTTGTCACACTCGCCTGAAGCTTTCTTT. Translated, it gives CASSLSHSPEAFF.

V is TRBV28 and J is TRBJ1-2; perhaps TRBD1 as D (5 bases). This CDR3 has 13 residues. Germline loops: CDR1 MDHEN, CDR2 SYDVKM. Trimming left V 5 bases short and J 4 bases short, with 11 bases between. CDR3 coding DNA: TGTGCCAGCAGTAACAGGCATTTCTATGGCTACACCTTC. Translating it yields CASSNRHFYGYTF.

V and J are TRBV6-6 and TRBJ1-2; a possible D gene is TRBD1 (5 bases). There are 14 residues in the CDR3. Germline CDR1 and CDR2: MNHNY and SVGAGI (reference sequence). The V gene lost 6 bases and the J gene lost 4 bases, with 15 bases spanning the gap. The CDR3 protein is CASSTARAGYGYTF. The CDR3 coding sequence is TGTGCCAGCAGCACGGCCAGGGCCGGCTATGGCTACACCTTC.

This clonotype was detected only a few times. The chain carries TRBV5-1 and TRBJ2-5; D not certain. The J call may not be correct, given that the DNA end is closer to TRBJ2-1. The CDR3 extends over 15 amino acids. Germline V gene lookup returns CDR1 SGHRS and CDR2 YFSETQ. The CDR3 reads CASSLTYNPNSEQFF. In DNA, the CDR3 is TGCGCCAGCAGCTTGACTTACAACCCCAATAGTGAGCAGTTCTTC.

This clonotype has ten or more counts. The chain recombines TRBV9 with TRBJ2-5, with D uncertain. With 0 bases removed from V and 4 bases from J, the gap between germline ends came to 7 bases. This CDR3 is built from 13 residues. Germline lookup yields CDR1 SGDLS and CDR2 YYNGEE. CDR3 DNA sequence: TGTGCCAGCAGCGTAGGTTTTCGAGAGACCCAGTACTTC. Its protein is CASSVGFRETQYF.

The chain employs TRBV12-3 or TRBV12-4 and TRBJ2-5; 7 bases line up with TRBD1. The end of the DNA fits TRBJ2-7 better, so the J call may be wrong. The length of the CDR3 is 15 residues. CDR3: CASSFSGTEFYEQYF. CDR3 bases: TGTGCCAGCAGTTTTTCCGGGACAGAATTCTACGAGCAGTACTTC.

This clonotype was counted between two and nine times. The chain is built from TRBV7-8 and TRBJ2-1, with D unclear. Trimming took off 2 bases at V and 5 bases at J, with 13 bases between the two ends. There are 15 residues in the CDR3. The germline CDR1 and CDR2 sequences are SGHVS and FQNEAQ. The CDR3 nucleotides are TGTGCCAGCAGCTTAACTGAGGCTGGAAACAATGAGCAGTTCTTC. Its protein is CASSLTEAGNNEQFF.

The chain joins TRBV7-9 to TRBJ2-1; no firm D call. The last part of the DNA fits TRBJ2-7 better; the J call may be wrong. Germline V CDR1 and CDR2: SEHNR, FQNEAQ (reference sequence). The CDR3 contains 12 residues. The CDR3 reads CASSLMGFEQYF. The CDR3 nucleotides read TGTGCCAGCAGCCTCATGGGTTTCGAGCAGTACTTC.

This clonotype was picked up a small number of times. This chain connects TRBV6-1 to TRBJ1-1; D unclear. Germline V CDR1 and CDR2: MNHNS, SASEGT. Trimming took 4 bases from V and 0 from J, leaving 9 bases between them. The CDR3 totals 14 residues. The CDR3 DNA is TGTGCCAGCAGTGCAGTAATCATGAACACTGAAGCTTTCTTT. It encodes CASSAVIMNTEAFF.

This clonotype was detected a few times. The V gene is TRBV27, the J gene TRBJ2-7; perhaps TRBD1 as D (6 bases). In germline, CDR1 is MNHEY, CDR2 SMNVEV (reference sequence). V was clipped by 8 bases and J by 3 bases, with 14 bases between them. This CDR3 has 13 residues. The CDR3 region is CASRRDTFYEQYF. The CDR3 nucleotides read TGTGCCAGCCGCCGGGACACCTTCTACGAGCAGTACTTC.

DNA for the CDR3: TGCGCCAGCAGCTTGGACAGGGGGGACTCCTACAATGAGCAGTTCTTC. It specifies CASSLDRGDSYNEQFF. The V gene is TRBV5-1, the J gene TRBJ2-1; TRBD1 matches at 8 bases. Losses at the gene ends were 0 bases for V and 0 bases for J; bases not matched to a gene: 2. CDR1 SGHRS and CDR2 YFSETQ come from the germline V gene. The CDR3 spans 16 residues.

In its sample, this clonotype was seen a few times. J is TRBJ2-1 and V is TRBV28; TRBD2 agrees at 10 bases. This CDR3 spans 14 amino acids. V was clipped by 4 bases and J by 8 bases; unmatched bases: 5. Germline lookup yields CDR1 MDHEN and CDR2 SYDVKM. CDR3 DNA sequence: TGTGCCAGCAGTTCTAGCGGGAGTAAGTATGAGCAGTTCTTC. Translated: CASSSSGSKYEQFF.

The chain carries TRBV11-2 and TRBJ1-2; D gene uncertain. The CDR3 has 15 residues. Trimming stripped 1 base from V and 7 bases from J, with 16 bases between. Germline CDR1 reads SGHAT; CDR2 reads FQNNGV. CDR3 loop: CASSLVPLIGGGYTF. For the CDR3, the DNA is TGTGCCAGCAGCTTAGTCCCCCTAATCGGAGGTGGCTACACCTTC.

The chain uses TRBV12-5 and TRBJ2-4; 11 positions agree with TRBD1. Losses at the gene ends were 5 bases for V and 7 bases for J; bases not matched to a gene: 7. The CDR3 consists of 15 residues. CDR1 and CDR2 from the germline V gene are LGHNT and FRNRAP. CDR3 coding DNA: TGTGCTAGTGGTGGGACAGGGGGTCCCAGGAACATTCAGTACTTC. Translated: CASGGTGGPRNIQYF.

The rearrangement links TRBV20-1 to TRBJ1-5; perhaps TRBD1 as D (6 bases). This CDR3 is 13 amino acids long. Trimming left V 1 base short and J 11 bases short, with 15 bases between. Per germline, CDR1 DFQATT and CDR2 SNEGSKA (reference sequence). The CDR3 reads CSARGDTRWAQHF. CDR3 DNA sequence: TGCAGTGCTAGAGGGGACACCCGTTGGGCCCAGCATTTT.

V and J are TRBV24-1 and TRBJ2-5; D gene ambiguous. The J call may be faulty, since TRBJ2-7 better matches the DNA end. This CDR3 region has 15 residues. Germline V gene data show CDR1 as KGHDR and CDR2 as SFDVKD. This chain's CDR3 is CATSGLHSKTYEQYF. The DNA for the CDR3 is TGTGCCACCAGTGGTTTACATTCCAAAACCTACGAGCAGTACTTC.